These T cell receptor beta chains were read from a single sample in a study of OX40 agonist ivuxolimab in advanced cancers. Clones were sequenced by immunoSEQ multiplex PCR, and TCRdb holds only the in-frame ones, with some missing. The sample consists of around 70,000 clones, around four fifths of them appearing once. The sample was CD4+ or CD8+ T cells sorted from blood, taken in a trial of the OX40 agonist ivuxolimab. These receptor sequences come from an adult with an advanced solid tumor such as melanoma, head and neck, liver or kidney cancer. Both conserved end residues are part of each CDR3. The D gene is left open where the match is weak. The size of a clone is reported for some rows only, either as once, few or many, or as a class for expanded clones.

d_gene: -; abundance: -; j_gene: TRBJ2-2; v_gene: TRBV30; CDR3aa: CAWSLPGANTGELFF; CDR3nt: TGTGCCTGGAGTCTCCCCGGAGCCAACACCGGGGAGCTGTTTTTT
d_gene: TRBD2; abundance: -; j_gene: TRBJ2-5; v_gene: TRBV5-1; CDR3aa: CASSTGTSGEETQYF; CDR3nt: TGCGCCAGCAGCACCGGGACTAGCGGGGAGGAGACCCAGTACTTC
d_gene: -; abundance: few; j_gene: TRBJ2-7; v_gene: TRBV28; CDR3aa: CASRTTSFGEQYF; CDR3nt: TGTGCCAGCAGGACGACTAGTTTCGGCGAGCAGTACTTC
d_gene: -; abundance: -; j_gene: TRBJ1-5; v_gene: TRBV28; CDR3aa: CASSPSGWQGSNQPQHF; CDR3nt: TGTGCCAGCAGTCCGTCGGGTTGGCAGGGAAGCAATCAGCCCCAGCATTTT
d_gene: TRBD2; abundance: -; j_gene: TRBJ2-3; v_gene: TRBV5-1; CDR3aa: CASSLGGSGTTDTQYF; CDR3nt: TGCGCCAGCAGCTTGGGCGGTAGCGGGACCACAGATACGCAGTATTTT
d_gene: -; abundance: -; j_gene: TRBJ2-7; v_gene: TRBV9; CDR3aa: CARKDGQGSSYEQYF; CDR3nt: TGTGCCAGAAAGGATGGGCAGGGAAGCTCCTACGAGCAGTACTTC
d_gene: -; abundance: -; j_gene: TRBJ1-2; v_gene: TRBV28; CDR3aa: CASSRRANYGYTF; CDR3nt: TGTGCCAGCAGTCGGCGTGCTAACTATGGCTACACCTTC
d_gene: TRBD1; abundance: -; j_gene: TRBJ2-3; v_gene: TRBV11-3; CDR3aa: CASSAYRGNGDTQYF; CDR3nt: TGTGCCAGCAGCGCCTACAGGGGGAATGGAGATACGCAGTATTTT
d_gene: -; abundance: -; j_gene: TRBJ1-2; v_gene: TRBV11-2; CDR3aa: CASSLGGTVYYGYTF; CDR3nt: TGTGCCAGCAGCTTAGGGGGGACGGTTTACTATGGCTACACCTTC
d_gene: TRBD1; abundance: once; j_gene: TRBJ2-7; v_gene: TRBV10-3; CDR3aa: CAIGWDSSSYEQYF; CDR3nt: TGTGCCATCGGATGGGACAGCTCTTCCTACGAGCAGTACTTC
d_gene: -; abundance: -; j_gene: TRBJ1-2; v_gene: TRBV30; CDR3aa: CAWRIGGIYGYTF; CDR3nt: TGTGCCTGGAGGATTGGGGGGATCTATGGCTACACCTTC
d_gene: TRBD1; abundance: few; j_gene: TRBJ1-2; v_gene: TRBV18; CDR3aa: CASSPPVQGTGIGGYTF; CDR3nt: TGTGCCAGCTCACCACCGGTCCAGGGGACAGGGATAGGTGGCTACACCTTC
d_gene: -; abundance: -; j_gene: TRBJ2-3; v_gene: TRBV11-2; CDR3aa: CASNQPGQVDTQYF; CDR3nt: TGTGCCAGCAACCAGCCCGGGCAGGTAGATACGCAGTATTTT
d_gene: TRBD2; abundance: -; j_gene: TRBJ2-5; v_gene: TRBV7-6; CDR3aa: CASSLEGWTSGIIPETQYF; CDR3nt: TGTGCCAGCAGCTTAGAAGGTTGGACTAGCGGGATTATACCAGAGACCCAGTACTTC
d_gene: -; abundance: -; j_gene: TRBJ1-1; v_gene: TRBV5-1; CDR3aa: CASSLGVNTEAFF; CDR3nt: TGCGCCAGCAGCTTGGGAGTGAACACTGAAGCTTTCTTT
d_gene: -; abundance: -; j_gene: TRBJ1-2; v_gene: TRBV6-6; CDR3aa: CASRGGPQTYGYTF; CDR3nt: TGTGCCAGCCGCGGAGGACCCCAAACCTATGGCTACACCTTC
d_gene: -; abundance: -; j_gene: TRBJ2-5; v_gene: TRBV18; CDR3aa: CASSPRRDGQTQYF; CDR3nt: TGTGCCAGCTCACCTCGCAGGGATGGGCAGACCCAGTACTTC
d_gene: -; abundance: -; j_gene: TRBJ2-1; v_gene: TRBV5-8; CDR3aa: CASSLVLGLREQFF; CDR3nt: TGTGCCAGCAGCTTGGTCCTAGGGCTTCGGGAGCAGTTCTTC
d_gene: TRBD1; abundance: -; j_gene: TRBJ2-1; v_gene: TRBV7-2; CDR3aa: CASSPGQVFDEQFF; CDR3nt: TGTGCCAGCAGCCCGGGACAGGTGTTCGATGAGCAGTTCTTC
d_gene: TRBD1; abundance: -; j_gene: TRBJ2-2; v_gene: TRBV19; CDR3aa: CASSILSGTGGVNTGELFF; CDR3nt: TGTGCCAGTAGTATTCTTTCCGGGACAGGGGGAGTGAACACCGGGGAGCTGTTTTTT
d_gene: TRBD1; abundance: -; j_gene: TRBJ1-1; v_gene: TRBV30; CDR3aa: CAWSWTGDTEAFF; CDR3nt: TGTGCCTGGAGTTGGACAGGGGACACTGAAGCTTTCTTT
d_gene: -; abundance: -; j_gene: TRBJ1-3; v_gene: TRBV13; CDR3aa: CASSLDGLSGNTIYF; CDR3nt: TGTGCCAGCAGCTTAGACGGGCTCTCTGGAAACACCATATATTTT
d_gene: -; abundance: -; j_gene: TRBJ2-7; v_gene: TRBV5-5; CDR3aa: CASSLAREGYEQYF; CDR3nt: TGTGCCAGCAGCTTGGCCAGGGAAGGGTACGAGCAGTACTTC
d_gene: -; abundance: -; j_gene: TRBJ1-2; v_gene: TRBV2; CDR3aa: CASSEREGGYTF; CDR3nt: TGTGCCAGCAGCGAACGGGAAGGAGGCTACACCTTC
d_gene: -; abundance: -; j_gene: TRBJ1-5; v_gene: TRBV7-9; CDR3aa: CASSPGLRAGQPQHF; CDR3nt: TGTGCCAGCAGCCCGGGACTCCGGGCCGGTCAGCCCCAGCATTTT
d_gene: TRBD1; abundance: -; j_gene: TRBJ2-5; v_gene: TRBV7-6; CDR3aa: CASSPDRGYQETQYF; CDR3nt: TGTGCCAGCAGCCCGGACAGGGGGTACCAAGAGACCCAGTACTTC
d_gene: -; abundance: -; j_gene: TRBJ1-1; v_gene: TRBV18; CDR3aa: CASSPGTQISEAFF; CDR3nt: TGTGCCAGCTCACCTGGGACTCAGATATCTGAAGCTTTCTTT
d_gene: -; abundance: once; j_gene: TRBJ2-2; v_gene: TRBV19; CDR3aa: CASSTRQRHTGELFF; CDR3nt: TGTGCCAGTAGTACCCGACAGAGGCACACCGGGGAGCTGTTTTTT
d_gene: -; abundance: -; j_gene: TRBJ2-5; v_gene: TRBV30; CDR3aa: CAWKDGGQTQYF; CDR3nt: TGTGCCTGGAAGGATGGGGGACAGACCCAGTACTTC
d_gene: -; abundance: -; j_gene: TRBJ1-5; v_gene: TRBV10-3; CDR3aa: CAISELGVGNQPQHF; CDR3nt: TGTGCCATCAGTGAATTGGGTGTGGGCAATCAGCCCCAGCATTTT
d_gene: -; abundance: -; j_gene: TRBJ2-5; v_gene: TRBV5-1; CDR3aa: CASSPLVGETQYF; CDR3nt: TGCGCCAGCAGCCCCCTCGTAGGCGAGACCCAGTACTTC
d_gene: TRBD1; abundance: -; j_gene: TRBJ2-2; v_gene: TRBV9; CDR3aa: CASSTTGWATGELFF; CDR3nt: TGTGCCAGCAGCACGACAGGGTGGGCCACCGGGGAGCTGTTTTTT
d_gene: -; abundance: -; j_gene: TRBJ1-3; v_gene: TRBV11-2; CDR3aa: CASSPIRAVGGNTIYF; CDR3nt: TGTGCCAGCAGCCCGATCAGGGCCGTGGGGGGAAACACCATATATTTT
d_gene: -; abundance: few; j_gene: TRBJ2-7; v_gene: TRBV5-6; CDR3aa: CASSSGVREQYF; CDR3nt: TGTGCCAGCAGTTCAGGGGTTCGGGAGCAGTACTTC
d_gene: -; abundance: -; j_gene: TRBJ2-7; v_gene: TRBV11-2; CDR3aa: CASSFGTFYEQYF; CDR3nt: TGTGCCAGCAGCTTTGGGACTTTCTACGAGCAGTACTTC
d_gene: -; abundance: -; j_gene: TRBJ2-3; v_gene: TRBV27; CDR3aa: CASSWQGYTDTQYF; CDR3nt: TGTGCCAGCAGTTGGCAGGGATACACAGATACGCAGTATTTT
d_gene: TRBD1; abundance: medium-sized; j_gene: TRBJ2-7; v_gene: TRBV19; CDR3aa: CASDRDTLKQYF; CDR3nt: TGTGCCTCGGACAGGGACACCTTAAAGCAGTACTTC
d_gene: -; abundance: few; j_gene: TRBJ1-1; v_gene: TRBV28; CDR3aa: CASSLWQANTEAFF; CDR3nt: TGTGCCAGCAGTTTATGGCAAGCGAACACTGAAGCTTTCTTT
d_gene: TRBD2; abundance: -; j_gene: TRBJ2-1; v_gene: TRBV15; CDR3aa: CATSSPQRGVTGEQFF; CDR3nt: TGTGCCACCAGCAGTCCCCAGCGGGGGGTGACAGGTGAGCAGTTCTTC
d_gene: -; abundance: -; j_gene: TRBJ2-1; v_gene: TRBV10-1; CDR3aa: CASTVTRRFF; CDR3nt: TGCGCCAGCACGGTGACTAGGAGGTTCTTC
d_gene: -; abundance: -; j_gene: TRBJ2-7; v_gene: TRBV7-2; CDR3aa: CASHQEGNIYEQYF; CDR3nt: TGTGCCAGCCACCAGGAGGGGAATATTTACGAGCAGTACTTC
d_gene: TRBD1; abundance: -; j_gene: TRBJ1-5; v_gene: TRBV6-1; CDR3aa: CASGQGRRQPQHF; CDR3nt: TGTGCCAGCGGACAGGGAAGGCGTCAGCCCCAGCATTTT
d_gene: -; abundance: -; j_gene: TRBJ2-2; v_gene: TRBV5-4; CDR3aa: CASSSGGQSTGELFF; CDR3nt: TGTGCCAGCAGCTCCGGGGGGCAGAGCACCGGGGAGCTGTTTTTT
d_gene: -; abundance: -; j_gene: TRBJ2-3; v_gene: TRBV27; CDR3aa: CASSKMRGTDTQYF; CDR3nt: TGTGCCAGCAGTAAGATGAGGGGCACAGATACGCAGTATTTT
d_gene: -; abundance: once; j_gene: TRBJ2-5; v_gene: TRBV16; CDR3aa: CASSQQETQYF; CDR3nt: TGTGCCAGCAGCCAACAAGAGACCCAGTACTTC
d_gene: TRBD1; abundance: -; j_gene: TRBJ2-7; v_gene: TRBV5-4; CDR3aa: CASRNGTGGHEQYF; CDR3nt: TGTGCCAGCAGAAACGGGACAGGGGGCCACGAGCAGTACTTC
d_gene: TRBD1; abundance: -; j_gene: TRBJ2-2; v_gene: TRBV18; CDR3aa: CASSPQGATGELFF; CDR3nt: TGTGCCAGCTCACCGCAGGGGGCAACCGGGGAGCTGTTTTTT
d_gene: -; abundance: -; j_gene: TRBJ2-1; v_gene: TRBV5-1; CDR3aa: CASRSGFDNEQFF; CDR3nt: TGCGCCAGCAGATCGGGGTTCGACAATGAGCAGTTCTTC
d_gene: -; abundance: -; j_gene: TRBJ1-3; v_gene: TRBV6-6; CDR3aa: CASTDTGGGGGNTIYF; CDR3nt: TGTGCCAGCACTGATACCGGCGGGGGGGGAGGAAACACCATATATTTT
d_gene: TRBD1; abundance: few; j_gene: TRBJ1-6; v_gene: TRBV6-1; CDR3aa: CASSVRDRGSPLHF; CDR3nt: TGTGCCAGCAGTGTCCGAGACAGGGGATCACCCCTCCACTTT
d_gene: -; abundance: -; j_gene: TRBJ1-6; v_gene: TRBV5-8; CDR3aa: CASSLAGTGSPLHF; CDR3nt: TGTGCCAGCAGCTTGGCAGGCACTGGGTCACCCCTCCACTTT
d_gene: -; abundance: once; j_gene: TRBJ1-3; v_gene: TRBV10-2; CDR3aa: CARGSVSGNTIYF; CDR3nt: TGCGCCAGAGGAAGCGTCTCTGGAAACACCATATATTTT
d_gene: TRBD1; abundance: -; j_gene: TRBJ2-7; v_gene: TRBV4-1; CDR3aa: CASSQDRAGGPLDEQYF; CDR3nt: TGCGCCAGCAGCCAAGATCGGGCAGGGGGCCCCTTGGACGAGCAGTACTTC
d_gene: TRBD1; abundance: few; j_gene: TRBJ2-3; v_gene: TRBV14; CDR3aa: CASSLTGGWRGDTQYF; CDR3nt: TGTGCCAGCAGCCTCACAGGGGGTTGGAGGGGAGATACGCAGTATTTT